This TCR beta chain was identified during a study of blood T cells in healthy people across ages (dated by TCRdb to 2013 to 2016). Broadly, across the study: In model experiments, template switching captured about one uniquely barcoded TCR beta cDNA molecule for every two T cells. Using deep sequencing normalized with unique cDNA molecular identifiers, the study measured how TCR beta repertoire diversity changes with age. The donors were split into four age groups: young (average about 15 years), middle-aged (around 40), aged (roughly 65) and long-lived (about 74). To avoid experimental bias, donors of different ages were distributed randomly across sequencing lanes. Two additional independent replicas of 1 million unique cDNA reads from the same blood draw were analyzed for two donors (one aged 18 to 30 and one aged 80 or older). Overall results and qualifications from the work: Conclusive comparison of naive and antigen-experienced compartments was prevented by the profiling of bulk unsorted PBMCs. Estimates of total diversity from one million sequenced T cells were regarded as lower bounds and underestimates. As age increased, observed TCR beta diversity per million T cells dropped in a roughly linear way, and a significant reduction was already evident by age 40. Compared with the aged group, the long-lived group had more naive CD4+ T cells, fewer expanded clones and increased TCR diversity, suggesting age selection. The CMV infection status of donors was not known, potentially confounding age-related changes in expanded clonotypes. A strong correlation was found between observed TCR beta diversity and the percentage of naive T cells measured by flow cytometry.

The library was made by 5' RACE. TCRdb shows the sequencer as Illumina HiSeq 2500. A second PCR of about 7 to 12 cycles was run with a J-beta primer mix and a sample-barcoded 5' primer. A template-switch 5' adaptor carrying 12 random nucleotides introduced a unique molecular identifier onto each TCR beta cDNA molecule. At least 2.5 million CDR3-containing paired-end reads were obtained from each sample. All of the RNA was converted into first-strand cDNA using the Mint cDNA synthesis kit, with a TRBC-specific oligonucleotide serving as the primer. After uracil-DNA glycosylase treatment, a first 18-cycle PCR used universal primers M1SS and BC2_uni_R on all cDNA. In the paper's pipeline: Each sample was normalized by randomly selecting 1 million high-quality reads, each carrying a distinct molecular identifier. Instead of being binned into consensus sequences, reads with shared molecular identifiers were discarded. MiTCR, with a Q25 quality threshold and the strictest error-elimination algorithm, was used for CDR3 identification, clonotype clustering and error correction. A nonparametric unseen species model using Euler transformation provided a lower-bound estimate of total TCR beta diversity. TCRdb cleaned the public reads at Q25 with fastp, built clones with MiXCR and kept in-frame beta chains. Each entry merges the rows of one CDR3 protein and shows their most common DNA and genes. The V and J calls follow TCRdb's processing rather than the paper's. The sample includes more than 1.4 million distinct CDR3 sequences, with roughly 40% observed a single time. Under 8% of the sample lies in the top ten.

Via the germline V gene, CDR1 is SQVTM and CDR2 ANQGSEA. Germline trimming amounts to 6 bases on V and 0 bases on J, with 8 as the count of junction bases outside the gene matches. Measured from the cysteine to the phenylalanine, the CDR3 is 15 residues long. The kept DNA is CDR3 alone, 45 bases in frame from the first base. This clonotype has just a few counts. It lacks a known antigen. No qualities accompany the bases; no much larger clone lies one base away. Systemically healthy Caucasian individuals from Russia, some 40 in total and aged about 6 to 95 years, were included as donors. Around 10 milliliters of peripheral blood were collected from each donor into EDTA-treated Vacutainer tubes. PBMCs were isolated by Ficoll-Paque density-gradient centrifugation, with at least 6 million obtained per sample. Trizol reagent was used to extract total RNA from the PBMCs, yielding at least 5.5 micrograms per sample. Naive CD45RAhigh/CD27high T cell percentages were measured by flow cytometry on a PBMC aliquot from every donor.

The sequence was obtained from a woman under 30 in good health. The receptor chain draws on TRBV29-1 and TRBJ1-5; TRBD1 agrees with 7 junctional bases. The sequenced material came from blood. The DNA sequence follows: TGCAGCGTGACTAATCAGGGGGATAGCAATCAGCCCCAGCATTTT. Its product reads: CSVTNQGDSNQPQHF.